Included here is one T cell receptor beta chain sequence, with context. Its antigen is unknown. No base quality values were provided; no much bigger clone lies one nucleotide off. The sample belongs to a study of blood T cell repertoires in COVID-19 (dated by TCRdb to 2020 to 2021). Background for the entire study: Samples covering the acute and convalescent phases of COVID-19 were provided by collaborators in the United States, Italy and Spain. The prospective study material was composed of cDNA or gDNA derived from T cells, B-cell-depleted T cells, or PBMCs. The dataset comprised deeply sampled blood TCRbeta repertoires from subjects exposed to, actively infected with, or recovered from COVID-19. The repertoires were released in a freely available public database meant as a resource for research on the immune response to SARS-CoV-2. Samples came from the ongoing ImmuneRACE study (first 160 participants) plus 1,254 subjects from 6 global collaborators. The sample metadata nearly always contained a de-identified subject ID, COVID-19 status, age in years and sex. HLA class I and class II types, where available, came from metadata supplied by the sample provider rather than from assay-based typing.

Spanning cysteine to phenylalanine, the CDR3 consists of 13 amino acids. CDR3 DNA is the only sequence kept; it has 39 bases, read in frame from the first base. From a lookup of the germline V gene (reference sequence), CDR1 and CDR2 are LNHDA and SQIVND. Trimming leaves V shorter by 2 bases and J shorter by 11 bases, with the junction holding 7 bases beyond the gene matches. Broader findings and caveats from the paper: Clinical and demographic metadata were provided uncurated, with the amount varying by source and participant.

The immunoSEQ Assay, a bias-controlled multiplex PCR, was used to amplify TCRbeta CDR3 regions from genomic DNA. Under the source paper's analysis protocol: The number of nucleated cells in each sample was estimated by amplification of reference gene primers within the assay. To quantify the absolute abundance of each unique TCRbeta CDR3 rearrangement, sequence reads were collapsed and filtered. For each sample, productive Simpson clonality was calculated as the square root of Simpson's diversity index over productive rearrangements. TCRdb retrieved this table from immuneACCESS and kept in-frame rearrangements only. Not all clones are present; in checked studies, unresolved V genes account for under half, and no reason is known for the remainder. From that table come the V and J calls and clone size; the DNA was used to work out D and trimming. The sample data list 110,000 to 150,000 clones, and around 90% of these were observed just once. The ten largest clones take up 1.5% to 2% of the sample.

Collaborating institutions collected whole blood in K2EDTA tubes following their own protocols. For TCRbeta analysis, collaborators shipped samples as frozen whole blood, isolated PBMCs, or DNA extracted from either of those sample types. The TCR originated in a man between 65 and 79 years old with acute or convalescent COVID-19. In this chain, TRBV19 is recombined with TRBJ2-3; TRBD1 aligns with 7 central bases. The source material was peripheral blood. The sequenced DNA is TGTGCCAGTAGTATAAAGGGGACAGTGATGCAGTATTTT. Its protein product is CASSIKGTVMQYF.